What follows describes a single TCR beta chain. Its antigen remains unknown. These data originate in a study of blood T cells in healthy people across ages. The germline gives CDR1 KGHSH, CDR2 LQKENI. The CDR3 runs to 14 residues. V lost 3 bases and J lost 5; bases outside the gene matches: 7. General study findings and limits: In older individuals, TCR beta diversity per million T cells was lower, falling roughly linearly with age. With unsorted PBMCs, a conclusive comparison of naive versus antigen-experienced cells was not possible.

A second PCR, run for roughly 7 to 11 cycles, used a sample-barcoded 5' primer plus a J-beta primer mix. MiXCR, applied by TCRdb to the 5' RACE reads, yields one record per CDR3 protein. The sample has fewer than 2 million distinct CDR3 sequences, about 39% seen once. The TCR was taken from a human donor in good health. What was sequenced was blood. The rearrangement links TRBV18 to TRBJ2-7; 7 bases map to TRBD1. DNA of the CDR3: TGTGCCAGCTCACCGGACAGGAGCTACCACGAGCAGTACTTC. It translates to CASSPDRSYHEQYF.